The clone carrying this TCR beta chain was counted between two and nine times. This sample is part of a study of blood T cell repertoires in COVID-19. About the study: There were acute and convalescent COVID-19 samples, and they came from the United States, Italy and Spain. From T cells, B-cell-depleted T cells, or PBMCs came the material, which was cDNA or gDNA.

Authors' methods: Estimation of nucleated cell counts was performed using reference gene primer amplification. Here immunoSEQ multiplex PCR was the method, and the copy in TCRdb shows in-frame clones only, minus some. From that table come the V and J calls and clone size; the DNA was used to work out D and trimming. The table shows 150,000 to 200,000 clones, with 75% to 85% occurring only once. CDR1 and CDR2 from the germline V gene are DFQATT and SNEGSKA (reference sequence). Trimming removed 8 bases at V and 0 bases at J, with 7 bases between. This CDR3 is built from 11 residues. What was sequenced was peripheral blood. The TCR was taken from a human donor in a cohort sampled during active COVID-19. The genes are TRBV20-1 and TRBJ1-2; tentative D call: TRBD1 (5 bases). CDR3 nucleotides: TGCAGTATACAGGCTAACTATGGCTACACCTTC. It translates to CSIQANYGYTF.